This T cell receptor (beta chain) emerged from a study of T-cell reconstitution after alpha-beta-depleted transplantation in children (dated by TCRdb to 2016 to 2017). Broadly, across the study: Using TCR repertoire profiling, the study followed T-cell immune reconstitution in a quantitative way in children after TCRalphabeta/CD19-depleted allogeneic hematopoietic cell transplantation.

From V the trimming removes 2 bases and from J it removes 7 bases, while the gene matches leave 10 bases of the junction unaccounted for. Spanning cysteine to phenylalanine, the CDR3 consists of 16 amino acids. Only the CDR3 region is kept as DNA, spanning 48 bases read in frame from base 1. The germline V gene yields LGHNA for CDR1 and YNFKEQ for CDR2. About this clonotype: Which antigen it targets is not known. No quality values exist for individual bases; no much larger clone is one base distant.

The library was built by means of PCR. Instrument on record: Illumina HiSeq 2500. Molecular barcoding was employed in the preparation of TCR libraries, with unique molecular identifiers being used to normalize TCRbeta repertoire quantification. The public reads were run again by TCRdb, first through fastp at Q25 and then through MiXCR, and only productive beta chains were kept. Every entry covers one CDR3 protein and lists the most common genes and DNA from its rows. The table for this sample lists under 250,000 distinct CDR3 sequences; under 30% of them were counted only once. About 4.8% of the sample rests with the top ten. Here is what the overall study found, with its caveats: In some patients, the high TCRbeta diversity seen at day 60 was put down to recipient T cells and intrathymic progenitors that had survived conditioning. Apparently early alphabetaT-cell count recovery about two months after transplant reportedly relied on only several hundred rapidly expanded clones derived from non-depleted graft cells. The frequencies of hyperexpanded clones fell over the following months, and after one year, T-cell counts and TCRbeta diversity were mostly attributed to newly produced T cells.

Sample treatment or condition, as interpreted from the label and publication: allogeneic hematopoietic cell transplantation with graft depleted of TCRalphabeta T cells and CD19 B cells. The transplant recipients were children given TCRalphabeta/CD19-depleted allogeneic hematopoietic cell grafts. Recombination linked TRBV4-2 to TRBJ1-2; a stretch of 10 junction bases matches TRBD1. This specimen consisted of PBMCs, mostly from graft donor cells, obtained 360 days after TCRalphabeta/CD19-depleted stem cell transplant. The clonotype comes from a female patient between 2 and 15 years old who had a stem cell transplant for congenital amegakaryocytic thrombocytopenia, so the T cells may come from the graft donor. The bases read TGTGCCAGCAGCCAACAAGACAGGGGGCCGATCTTTGGCTACACCTTC. This yields the protein CASSQQDRGPIFGYTF.